These 16 T cell receptor beta chains originate from one sample sequenced in a study of tumor-infiltrating lymphocytes in primary liver carcinoma. TCR beta cDNA was prepared out of approximately 500 ng total RNA by means of a constant-region primer. Generation of the TCR beta libraries relied on three nested multiplex PCR rounds using slightly modified ARM-PCR. The first two PCR rounds used TRBV1-TRBV30 forward primers with a C-beta reverse primer, about 10 cycles each. MiXCR was run by TCRdb on the multiplex PCR reads, yielding one entry per CDR3 protein. The sample includes roughly 120,000 distinct CDR3 sequences, 50% to 65% of them seen just once. The study co-extracted DNA and RNA from 20-30 mg of unsorted bulk tissue. Sequencing was done on a sample of liver tumor tissue from sampling region 1. Sample subset: tumor region T1, superior pole. These TCRs come from a woman aged 55-70 years with primary liver carcinoma and hepatitis B virus infection.

This clonotype was detected only a few times. The V call is TRBV7-9, the J call TRBJ2-1, with 16 bases that match TRBD2. Germline V gene sequence: CDR1 SEHNR, CDR2 FQNEAQ (reference sequence). CDR3 length equals 16 residues. V shed 5 bases and J 8 bases; nucleotides not matched to a gene: 6. The CDR3 DNA follows: TGTGCCAGCAGCACTGGGACTAGCGGGAGGGCCCATGAGCAGTTCTTC. Its protein product is CASSTGTSGRAHEQFF.

This clonotype was seen just once. At one boundary the junction diverges from the germline segment, which might be a read error. This chain joins TRBV14 and TRBJ2-1, with D perhaps assigned TRBD1 or TRBD2 (6 bases each). Germline CDR1 and CDR2: SGHDN and FVKESK. CDR3 length equals 13 residues. The CDR3 DNA follows: TGTACCAGTAGCCGACAACAGGGAGGTGAACAGTTCTTC. It is translated as CTSSRQQGGEQFF.

At least ten counts were recorded for this clonotype. The junction departs from germline at one end; a sequencing error may be responsible. The chain links TRBV6-1 to TRBJ2-3; 8 bases match TRBD1. CDR1 is MNHNS, CDR2 SASEGT, per germline. CDR3 size: 15 residues. The chain's CDR3 is CASSEGTGHTDTQSF. The CDR3 DNA reads TGTGCCAGCAGTGAAGGGACAGGGCACACAGATACGCAGTCTTTT.

As regards this clonotype: No conserved phenylalanine or tryptophan ends this CDR3, so it is likely a read error. V gene TRBV6-1 combines with J gene TRBJ1-1; 12 nucleotides agree with TRBD1. Per germline, CDR1 MNHNS and CDR2 SASEGT. This CDR3 comprises 19 residues. V lost 4 bases and J lost 0; bases outside the gene matches: 12. CDR3 sequence: CASSAPGQGARKVNTEAFL. The CDR3 nucleotides read TGTGCCAGCAGTGCGCCGGGACAGGGGGCGCGGAAAGTGAACACTGAAGCTTTCCTT.

This clonotype was observed at least ten times. This chain links TRBV28 with TRBJ1-2, with 9 bases lining up with TRBD1. Trimming cost V 5 bases and J 8 bases; bases outside gene matches: 9. Germline V gene lookup returns CDR1 MDHEN and CDR2 SYDVKM. This CDR3 spans 14 amino acids. The CDR3 here is CASSVRDRVSGYTF. In nucleotides, the CDR3 is TGTGCCAGCAGTGTCCGGGACAGGGTATCCGGCTACACCTTC.

This clonotype has just one count. One end of the junction is discordant with germline, which a read error may explain. The chain couples TRBV4-1 to TRBJ2-3, with 13 nucleotides matching TRBD2. This CDR3 spans 15 amino acids. Germline V gives CDR1 MGHRA, CDR2 YSYEKL. Written as DNA, the CDR3 is TGCGCCAGCAGCCTCAGACTAGCGGGAGGAGATAGGCAGTATTTT. Residues: CASSLRLAGGDRQYF.

Concerning this clonotype: A read error may produce the germline difference seen at one junction end. The chain recombines TRBV11-2 with TRBJ2-1, with a weak D call TRBD1 (6 bases). Germline V gives CDR1 SGHAT, CDR2 FQNNGV. CDR3 length equals 15 residues. The CDR3 reads CTSLDLTGGGDEQFF. CDR3 bases: TGTACCAGCTTAGATCTGACGGGTGGGGGCGACGAGCAGTTCTTC.

Worth noting for this clonotype: The CDR3 ends on some other residue instead of the conserved phenylalanine or tryptophan, so this is likely a read error. Because the CDR3's place on the DNA is in doubt, the DNA is left out and the CDR3 is given as listed by TCRdb. This chain links TRBV11-2 with TRBJ1-2; TRBD1 is the table's D call, not checked against the DNA. With termini counted, the CDR3 has 15 amino acids. Germline V gene lookup returns CDR1 SGHAT and CDR2 FQNNGV. The CDR3 spells CASSLEYGAYYGCTL.

Concerning this clonotype: One end of the junction is discordant with germline, which a read error may explain. The CDR3 region is CASSLDQTSSYEQYF. The CDR3 DNA is TGTGCGAGCAGCTTAGATCAAACATCGTCCTACGAGCAGTACTTC. The chain employs TRBV11-2 and TRBJ2-7; D gene unclear. CDR1 and CDR2 (germline): SGHAT, FQNNGV. This CDR3 is built from 15 residues.

The V call is TRBV20-1, the J call TRBJ2-1; 11 bases are a match to TRBD2. Germline assignment: CDR1 DFQATT and CDR2 SNEGSKA (reference sequence). With 6 bases clipped from V and 5 bases from J, the junction kept 15 bases outside the gene matches. This CDR3 has 17 amino acids. As DNA, the CDR3 is TGCAGTGCCGAGTCCGCTAGCGGGAGGTACACCGACAATGAGCAGTTCTTC. This codes for CSAESASGRYTDNEQFF.

To note about this clonotype: One end of the junction does not line up with germline, which may come from a read error. The V call is TRBV12-3 or TRBV12-4, the J call TRBJ1-5, with D tentatively TRBD1 (5 bases). The CDR3 extends over 14 amino acids. The CDR3 nucleotides are TGTTCCAGCAGCTCAGGGTCGGGGGATCAACCCCAGCATTTT. It is translated as CSSSSGSGDQPQHF.

This clonotype has only a few counts. The V gene is TRBV6-1, the J gene TRBJ2-5; 10 positions agree with TRBD2. Germline lookup yields CDR1 MNHNS and CDR2 SASEGT. The V and J ends lost 6 bases and 2 bases, in that order; junction bases with no gene match: 6. The CDR3 loop spans 15 amino acids. CDR3: CASRQREGQQETQYF. The CDR3 DNA reads TGTGCCAGCAGACAGCGGGAGGGCCAACAAGAGACCCAGTACTTC.

This clonotype is categorized as medium-sized. The rearrangement joins TRBV29-1 to TRBJ1-1; no reliable D call. Deletions cut 7 bases from V and 0 bases from J, with 9 bases between. The CDR3 is made up of 12 amino acids. Germline lookup yields CDR1 SQVTM and CDR2 ANQGSEA. CDR3 sequence (DNA): TGCAGCGGCGGAGGTATGAACACTGAAGCTTTCTTT. Its protein product is CSGGGMNTEAFF.

The genes are TRBV7-8 and TRBJ2-3; perhaps TRBD2 as D (5 bases). V dropped 7 bases and J dropped 4 bases, with 24 bases sitting between them. The CDR3 is 17 amino acids. CDR1 and CDR2 (germline): SGHVS, FQNEAQ. The CDR3 here is CASNSYASGSGSDTQYF. DNA for the CDR3: TGTGCCAGCAACTCCTACGCGTCGGGAAGTGGGTCAGATACGCAGTATTTT. The entire variable domain, with the rest obtained from reference TRBV7-8 and TRBJ2-3, is as follows: GAGVSQSPRYKVAKRGQDVALRCDPISGHVSLFWYQQALGQGPEFLTYFQNEAQLDKSGLPSDRFFAERPEGSVSTLKIQRTQQEDSAVYLCASNSYASGSGSDTQYFGPGTRLTVL.

As to this clonotype: The CDR3 does not end in the conserved phenylalanine or tryptophan, so this is likely a read error. The gene calls are TRBV29-1 and TRBJ2-3, with D perhaps matching TRBD1 or TRBD2 (5 bases each). V shed 3 bases and J shed 12 bases, with 16 bases lying between them. Germline V gives CDR1 SQVTM, CDR2 ANQGSEA. CDR3 length: 12 residues. CDR3 region: CSVETGAGTQYS. Written as DNA, the CDR3 is TGCAGCGTTGAGACCGGGGCAGGTACACAGTATTCT.

This clonotype appeared a single time. Its ends do not fully match the called genes, so a read error is possible. The chain couples TRBV28 to TRBJ2-5; 9 bases are a match to TRBD2. Germline V lookup: CDR1 MDHEN, CDR2 SYDVKM. The CDR3 totals 17 residues. The CDR3 nucleotides read TGTGCCAGCAGTCCCCTGGGACCAGCGGGAGGTCGAGAGATCCAGTACTTC. This codes for CASSPLGPAGGREIQYF.